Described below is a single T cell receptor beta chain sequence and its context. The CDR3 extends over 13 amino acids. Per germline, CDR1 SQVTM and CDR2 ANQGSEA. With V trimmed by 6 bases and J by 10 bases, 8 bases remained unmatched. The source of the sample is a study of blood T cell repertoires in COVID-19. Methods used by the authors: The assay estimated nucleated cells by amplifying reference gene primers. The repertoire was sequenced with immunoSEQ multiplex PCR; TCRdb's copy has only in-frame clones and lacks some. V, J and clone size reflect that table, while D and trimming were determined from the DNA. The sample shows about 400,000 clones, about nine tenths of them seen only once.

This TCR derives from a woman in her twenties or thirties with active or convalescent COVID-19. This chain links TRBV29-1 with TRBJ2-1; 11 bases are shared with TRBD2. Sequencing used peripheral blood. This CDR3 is CSVETSGTGEQFF. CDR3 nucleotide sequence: TGCAGCGTCGAGACTAGCGGGACGGGGGAGCAGTTCTTC.